Below, one T cell receptor (beta chain) is given with its context. Its cognate antigen is unknown. This CDR3 is 15 amino acids long. CDR1 is MDHEN and CDR2 is SYDVKM in the germline V gene. The germline V and J ends were trimmed by 6 bases and 4 bases, with 16 bases remaining between them. Healthy and HIV-negative, the adult donors had no recent acute infections or vaccinations. Partitioning of CD4+ cells yielded a CD45RA+ naive subset and a CD45RA-negative memory subset. This sample is drawn from a study of shared clonotypes between healthy human individuals. The table came from immunoSEQ multiplex PCR; TCRdb's copy has only in-frame clones and leaves some out. The sample shows about 1.5 million clones, 95% to 97% of them seen only once. Study observations and caveats: It was the non-shared clonotypes that had lower generation probabilities than clonotypes shared by all four donors.

The sequenced sample consisted of naive CD4+ T cells sorted from blood. Described subset: CD45RA+ positively selected. The rearrangement links TRBV28 to TRBJ1-5, with D maybe TRBD1 (5 bases). This TCR was recovered from a man aged 25 to 40 in good health. The CDR3 DNA reads as TGTGCCAGCAGACGCTACGGGGGAGTTAATCAGCCCCAGCATTTT. It encodes CASRRYGGVNQPQHF.